Following are 17 T cell receptor beta chains from one sample sequenced in a study of T cells in Graves' hyperthyroidism and ophthalmopathy (dated by TCRdb to 2018 to 2020). Receptors were amplified or captured by multiplex PCR. For sequencing, an Illumina HiSeq 2000 was employed. TCR beta CDR3 regions were amplified from RNA transcripts. The TCR CDR3 was subjected to a first round of RT-PCR using the HTBI primer set and the Qiagen OneStep RT-PCR kit. In-frame beta chains were kept once TCRdb had trimmed the public reads at Q25 with fastp and called clones with MiXCR. Rows with one shared CDR3 protein collapse into an entry with the most common genes and DNA. A total of about 620,000 distinct CDR3 sequences appear in this sample, roughly 16% of them only once. 3% to 4.5% of the sample lies in the top ten. Sequencing was done on a sample of blood. The receptors here all came from a woman under 40 with Graves' hyperthyroidism.

This clonotype was found many times. The J gene is TRBJ2-1, the V gene TRBV10-3; D gene unclear. Trimming removed 0 bases at V and 5 bases at J, with 5 bases between. This CDR3 has 13 amino acids. CDR1 is ENHRY, CDR2 SYGVKD, per germline. The DNA for the CDR3 is TGTGCCATCAGTGAGTCGGCCAACAATGAGCAGTTCTTC. It translates to CAISESANNEQFF.

This clonotype was counted many times. The J gene is TRBJ1-1, the V gene TRBV2; D possibly corresponds to TRBD1 (6 bases). This CDR3 spans 14 amino acids. Looked up from germline, CDR1 is SNHLY and CDR2 is FYNNEI. The V end was cut by 4 bases, the J end by 11 bases, with 20 bases between. The CDR3 region is CASSGGAGMQGAFF. CDR3 coding DNA: TGTGCCAGCAGTGGAGGGGCAGGGATGCAGGGGGCTTTCTTT.

This clonotype was observed a handful of times. The V and J genes are TRBV28 and TRBJ2-6; unclear D gene. Trimming cost V 5 bases and J 2 bases, with 4 bases left between them. This CDR3 is built from 13 residues. CDR1 and CDR2 (germline): MDHEN, SYDVKM. Here the CDR3 reads CASSPAGANVLTF. CDR3 coding DNA: TGTGCCAGCAGTCCAGCTGGGGCCAACGTCCTGACTTTC.

The CDR3 nucleotides read TGTGCCAGCAGACTCGTTGGAAAGACTGGAAACACCATATATTTT. This gives the protein CASRLVGKTGNTIYF. This chain joins TRBV12-3 or TRBV12-4 and TRBJ1-3; no clear D. The CDR3 contains 15 residues. Trimming shortened V by 6 bases and J by 2 bases, and 14 bases separated the two germline ends.

This clonotype turned up a few times. The genes are TRBV6-1 and TRBJ1-5, with 7 positions matching TRBD1. Germline CDR1 is MNHNS and CDR2 is SASEGT. The CDR3 extends over 17 amino acids. V was clipped by 6 bases and J by 4 bases; unmatched bases: 15. In DNA, the CDR3 is TGTGCCAGCAGCCTGGCGGGCTTGACAGGGAGAAATCAGCCCCAGCATTTT. Residues: CASSLAGLTGRNQPQHF.

This clonotype was counted many times. This chain connects TRBV10-3 to TRBJ2-7, with D possibly called TRBD1 or TRBD2 (5 bases each). The CDR3 totals 15 residues. Germline CDR1 ENHRY, CDR2 SYGVKD. V lost 3 bases and J lost 2, with 14 bases in between. The CDR3 is CAISDLGERAYEQYF. CDR3 bases: TGTGCCATCAGTGATCTGGGGGAGAGAGCCTACGAGCAGTACTTC.

This clonotype appeared many times. The chain combines TRBV7-8 with TRBJ2-7, with 13 bases identical to TRBD2. The CDR3 sequence is 15 residues long. The germline V gene encodes CDR1 SGHVS and CDR2 FQNEAQ. V shed 3 bases and J 5 bases; nucleotides not matched to a gene: 4. Here the CDR3 reads CASSFRTSGSNEQYF. The CDR3 nucleotides are TGTGCCAGCAGCTTTCGGACTAGCGGGAGTAACGAGCAGTACTTC.

This clonotype was counted ten times or more. J is TRBJ2-1 and V is TRBV27; 7 bases match TRBD1. CDR1 and CDR2 (germline): MNHEY, SMNVEV (reference sequence). The CDR3 is 13 residues long. Germline trimming cut 3 bases from V and 6 bases from J; bases unmatched to any gene: 2. CDR3 DNA: TGTGCCAGCAGTTTGGGACAGATCAATGAGCAGTTCTTC. Its translation: CASSLGQINEQFF.

This clonotype was recorded at least ten times. This sequence joins TRBV7-3 and TRBJ2-3; a possible D gene is TRBD1 (5 bases). Germline V gene lookup returns CDR1 SGHTA and CDR2 FQGTGA. The CDR3 loop spans 18 amino acids. The V end lost 0 bases, the J end lost 0 bases, and 16 bases lay between the germline ends. CDR3 residues: CASSLTPLAQGSTDTQYF. For the CDR3, the DNA is TGTGCCAGCAGCTTAACCCCCTTAGCTCAGGGTAGCACAGATACGCAGTATTTT. Variable domain in full (rest from reference TRBV7-3 and TRBJ2-3): GAGVSQTPSNKVTEKGKYVELRCDPISGHTALYWYRQSLGQGPEFLIYFQGTGAADDSGLPNDRFFAVRPEGSVSTLKIQRTERGDSAVYLCASSLTPLAQGSTDTQYFGPGTRLTVL.

This clonotype appeared a few times. This rearrangement joins TRBV7-3 to TRBJ2-5, with 7 bases that match TRBD1. The CDR3 loop spans 13 amino acids. J gave up 5 bases and V 0 bases, and 0 bases lay outside the gene matches. Germline V gene sequence: CDR1 SGHTA, CDR2 FQGTGA. The CDR3 bases are TGTGCCAGCAGCTTAACACAGGGGGAGACCCAGTACTTC. This translates into CASSLTQGETQYF.

This clonotype came up many times. This chain connects TRBV30 to TRBJ2-7, with D possibly being TRBD2 (6 bases). This CDR3 contains 13 residues. V was trimmed by 4 bases and J by 2 bases, leaving 12 bases between them. Per the germline V gene, CDR1 is GTSNPN and CDR2 is SVGIG (reference sequence). CDR3 protein: CAWTGRGPYEQYF. CDR3 nucleotide sequence: TGTGCCTGGACCGGGAGAGGACCCTACGAGCAGTACTTC.

The CDR3 nucleotides read TGTGCCAGCAGCGTAGAGGGGGGGCCGCCCCCAGATACGCAGTATTTT. Translation: CASSVEGGPPPDTQYF. The chain couples TRBV9 to TRBJ2-3, with D possibly being TRBD2 (7 bases). V was cut by 0 bases and J by 4 bases, with 15 bases left in between. CDR1 SGDLS and CDR2 YYNGEE come from the germline V gene. This CDR3 has 16 amino acids.

The chain links TRBV5-1 to TRBJ2-7; D possibly corresponds to TRBD2 (6 bases). The CDR3 is 14 amino acids. V shed 4 bases and J shed 1 base, with 12 bases lying between them. From germline, CDR1 is SGHRS and CDR2 YFSETQ. In DNA form, the CDR3 reads TGCGCCAGCAGCCCCTATGCGGGGTCCTACGAGCAGTACTTC. Translating gives CASSPYAGSYEQYF.

This clonotype has more than one count but fewer than ten. The chain uses TRBV19 and TRBJ1-2; D remains unclear. The ends were cut back, 6 bases at V and 5 bases at J, with 10 bases in the middle. Germline-derived CDR1 and CDR2 are LNHDA and SQIVND (reference sequence). The CDR3 has 12 amino acids. CDR3 region: CASSGQAYGYTF. In nucleotides, the CDR3 is TGTGCCAGTAGCGGGCAGGCATATGGCTACACCTTC.

The chain combines TRBV7-9 with TRBJ2-7; D might be TRBD1 (6 bases). Germline-derived CDR1 and CDR2 are SEHNR and FQNEAQ (reference sequence). The CDR3 length is 15 residues. The V end lost 5 bases, the J end lost 1 base, and 15 bases lay between the germline ends. For the CDR3, the DNA is TGTGCCAGCAGCCGCTTCGACAGGCCTTCCTACGAGCAGTACTTC. It specifies CASSRFDRPSYEQYF.

This clonotype showed up just a few times. The chain uses TRBV2 and TRBJ2-7, with 8 bases matching TRBD1. Germline CDR1 reads SNHLY; CDR2 reads FYNNEI. The J segment lost 3 bases and the V segment lost 4 bases, leaving 8 bases of the junction unmatched. This CDR3 contains 15 residues. CDR3 sequence (DNA): TGTGCCAGCAGTGCTGACAGGGGTCTTCACTACGAGCAGTACTTC. Translating gives CASSADRGLHYEQYF.

This clonotype was observed many times. The chain is built from TRBV12-3 or TRBV12-4 and TRBJ2-2; D is uncertain. The CDR3 is 14 residues long. V was cut by 0 bases and J by 5 bases, with 7 bases left in between. The CDR3 DNA sequence: TGTGCCAGCAGTTTAGCGCTCTTTACCGGGGAGCTGTTTTTT. Translation gives CASSLALFTGELFF.